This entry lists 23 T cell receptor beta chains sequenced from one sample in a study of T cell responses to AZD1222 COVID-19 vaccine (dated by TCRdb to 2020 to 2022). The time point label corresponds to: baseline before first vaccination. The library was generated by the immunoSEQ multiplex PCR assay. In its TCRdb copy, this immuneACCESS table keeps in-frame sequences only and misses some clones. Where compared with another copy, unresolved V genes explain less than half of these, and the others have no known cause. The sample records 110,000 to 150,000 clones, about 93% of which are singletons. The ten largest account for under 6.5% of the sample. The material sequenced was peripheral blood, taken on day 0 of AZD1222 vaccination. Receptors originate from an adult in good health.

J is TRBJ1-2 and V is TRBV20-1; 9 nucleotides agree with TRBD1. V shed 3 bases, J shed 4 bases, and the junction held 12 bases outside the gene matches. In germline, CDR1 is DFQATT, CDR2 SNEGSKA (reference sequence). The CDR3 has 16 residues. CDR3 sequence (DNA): TGCAGTGCTAGTTTCCCGGACAGGGGAGGCTTCTATGGCTACACCTTC. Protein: CSASFPDRGGFYGYTF.

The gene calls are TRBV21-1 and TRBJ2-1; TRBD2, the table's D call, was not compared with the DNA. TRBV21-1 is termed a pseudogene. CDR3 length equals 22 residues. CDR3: CASSKGPTDRRDLGGSYNEQFF. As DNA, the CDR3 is TGTGCCAGCAGCAAAGGGCCGACGGACCGGCGGGACCTCGGGGGCTCCTACAATGAGCAGTTCTTC.

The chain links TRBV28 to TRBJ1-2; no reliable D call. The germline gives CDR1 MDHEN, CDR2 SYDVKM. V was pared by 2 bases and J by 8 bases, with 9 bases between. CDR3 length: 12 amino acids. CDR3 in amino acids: CASSLILQGYTF. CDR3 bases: TGTGCCAGCAGTTTAATACTACAGGGCTACACCTTC.

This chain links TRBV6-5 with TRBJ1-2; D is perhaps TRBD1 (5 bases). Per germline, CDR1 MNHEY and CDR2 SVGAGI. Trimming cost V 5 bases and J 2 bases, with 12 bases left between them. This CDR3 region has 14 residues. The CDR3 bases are TGTGCCAGCAGTAGGGGTCACCTGAACTATGGCTACACCTTC. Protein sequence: CASSRGHLNYGYTF.

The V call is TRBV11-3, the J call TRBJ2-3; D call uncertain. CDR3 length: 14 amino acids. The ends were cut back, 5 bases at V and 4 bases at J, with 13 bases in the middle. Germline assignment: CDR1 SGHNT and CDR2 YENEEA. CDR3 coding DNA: TGTGCCAGCAGCCCGTCTCCGAGCGCAGATACGCAGTATTTT. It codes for CASSPSPSADTQYF.

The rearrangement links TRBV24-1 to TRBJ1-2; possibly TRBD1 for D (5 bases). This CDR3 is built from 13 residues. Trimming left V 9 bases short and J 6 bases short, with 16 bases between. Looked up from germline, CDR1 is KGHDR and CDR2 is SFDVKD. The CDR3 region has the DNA TGTGCCACCTTGGGGCGGGAGGACGATGGCTACACCTTC. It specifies CATLGREDDGYTF.

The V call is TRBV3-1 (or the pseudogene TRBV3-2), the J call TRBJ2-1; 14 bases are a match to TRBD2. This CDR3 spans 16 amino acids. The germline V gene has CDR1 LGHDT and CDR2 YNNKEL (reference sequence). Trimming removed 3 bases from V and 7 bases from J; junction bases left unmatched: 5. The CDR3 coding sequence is TGTGCCAGCAGCCAGGCGACTAGCGGGAGGGTGAATGAGCAGTTCTTC. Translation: CASSQATSGRVNEQFF.

CDR3 region: CASTSLHYGYTF. CDR3 DNA sequence: TGTGCCAGCACCTCGCTTCATTATGGCTACACCTTC. The rearrangement joins TRBV2 to TRBJ1-2, with no clear D. The CDR3 runs 12 residues. Germline-derived CDR1 and CDR2 are SNHLY and FYNNEI. V lost 7 bases and J 5 bases, leaving 11 bases between the germline ends.

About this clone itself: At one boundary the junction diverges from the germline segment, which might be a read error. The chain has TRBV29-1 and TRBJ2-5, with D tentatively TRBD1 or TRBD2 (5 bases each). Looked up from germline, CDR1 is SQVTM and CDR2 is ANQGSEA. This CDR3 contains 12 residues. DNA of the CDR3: TGCAGCGTTGAAGTCCAAGGGGAGCTATGGGACTTC. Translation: CSVEVQGELWDF.

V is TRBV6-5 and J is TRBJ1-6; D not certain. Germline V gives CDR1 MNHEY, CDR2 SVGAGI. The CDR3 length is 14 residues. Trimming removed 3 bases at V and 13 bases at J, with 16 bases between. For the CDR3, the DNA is TGTGCCAGCAGTTATTCCGGACTCGGAGCGCCCCTCCACTTT. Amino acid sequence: CASSYSGLGAPLHF.

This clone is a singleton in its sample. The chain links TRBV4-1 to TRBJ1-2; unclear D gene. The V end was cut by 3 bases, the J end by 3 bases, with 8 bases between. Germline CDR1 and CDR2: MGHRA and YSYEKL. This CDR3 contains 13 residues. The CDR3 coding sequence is TGCGCCAGCAGCCACCCCCGAGACTATGGCTACACCTTC. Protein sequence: CASSHPRDYGYTF.

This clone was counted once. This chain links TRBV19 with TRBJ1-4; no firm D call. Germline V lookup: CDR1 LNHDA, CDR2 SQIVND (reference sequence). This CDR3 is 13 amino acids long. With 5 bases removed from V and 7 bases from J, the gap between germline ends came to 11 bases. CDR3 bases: TGTGCCAGTAGTCCCGTGGGTAGTGAAAAACTGTTTTTT. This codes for CASSPVGSEKLFF.

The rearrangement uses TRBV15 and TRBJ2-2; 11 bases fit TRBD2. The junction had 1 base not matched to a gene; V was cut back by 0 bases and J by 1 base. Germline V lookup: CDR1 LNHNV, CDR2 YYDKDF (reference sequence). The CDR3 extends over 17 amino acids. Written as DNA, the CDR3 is TGTGCCACCAGCAGAGAGGGGACTAGCGGGAACACCGGGGAGCTGTTTTTT. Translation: CATSREGTSGNTGELFF.

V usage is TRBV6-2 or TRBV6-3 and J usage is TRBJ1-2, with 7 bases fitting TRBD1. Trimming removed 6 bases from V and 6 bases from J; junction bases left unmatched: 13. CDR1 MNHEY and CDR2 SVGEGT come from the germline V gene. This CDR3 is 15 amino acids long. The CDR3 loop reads CASSNARQGRNGYTF. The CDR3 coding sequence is TGTGCCAGCAGCAACGCAAGACAGGGAAGAAATGGCTACACCTTC.

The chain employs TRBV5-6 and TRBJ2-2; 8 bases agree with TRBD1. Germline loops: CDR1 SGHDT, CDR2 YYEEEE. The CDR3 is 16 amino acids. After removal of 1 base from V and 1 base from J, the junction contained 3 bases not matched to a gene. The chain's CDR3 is CASSLIDRGNTGELFF. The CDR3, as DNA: TGTGCCAGCAGCTTGATCGACAGGGGGAACACCGGGGAGCTGTTTTTT.

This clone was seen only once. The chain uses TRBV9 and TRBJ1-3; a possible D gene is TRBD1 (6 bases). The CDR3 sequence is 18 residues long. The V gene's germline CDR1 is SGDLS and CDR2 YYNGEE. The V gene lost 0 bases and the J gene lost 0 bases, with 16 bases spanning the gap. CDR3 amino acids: CASSVAGWTELSGNTIYF. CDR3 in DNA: TGTGCCAGCAGCGTAGCGGGTTGGACAGAGCTCTCTGGAAACACCATATATTTT.

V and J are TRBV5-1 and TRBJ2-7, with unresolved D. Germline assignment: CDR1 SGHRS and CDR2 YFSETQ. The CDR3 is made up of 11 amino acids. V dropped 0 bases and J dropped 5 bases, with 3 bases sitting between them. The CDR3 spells CASSLEHEQYF. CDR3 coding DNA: TGCGCCAGCAGCTTGGAGCACGAGCAGTACTTC.

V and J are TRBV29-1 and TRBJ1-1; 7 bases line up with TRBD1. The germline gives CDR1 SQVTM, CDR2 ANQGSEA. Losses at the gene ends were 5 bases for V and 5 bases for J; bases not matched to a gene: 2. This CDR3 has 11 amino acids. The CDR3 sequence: CSVQGGTEAFF. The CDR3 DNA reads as TGCAGCGTTCAGGGGGGAACTGAAGCTTTCTTT.

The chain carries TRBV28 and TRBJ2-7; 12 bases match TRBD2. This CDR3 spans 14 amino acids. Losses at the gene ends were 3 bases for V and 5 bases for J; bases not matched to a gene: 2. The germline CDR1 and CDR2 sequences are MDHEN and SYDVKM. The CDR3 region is CASSFTSGRNEQYF. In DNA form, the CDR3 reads TGTGCCAGCAGTTTTACTAGCGGGAGGAACGAGCAGTACTTC.

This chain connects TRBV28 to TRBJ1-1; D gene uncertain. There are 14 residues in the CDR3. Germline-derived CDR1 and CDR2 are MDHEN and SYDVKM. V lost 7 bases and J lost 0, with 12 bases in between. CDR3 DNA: TGTGCCAGCAAACCCGCGGGAATGAACACTGAAGCTTTCTTT. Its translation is CASKPAGMNTEAFF.

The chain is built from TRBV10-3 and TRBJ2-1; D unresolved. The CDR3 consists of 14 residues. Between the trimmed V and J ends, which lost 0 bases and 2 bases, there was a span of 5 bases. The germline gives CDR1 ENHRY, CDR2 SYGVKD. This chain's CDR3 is CAISESRTYNEQFF. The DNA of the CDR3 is TGTGCCATCAGTGAGTCCCGAACCTACAATGAGCAGTTCTTC.

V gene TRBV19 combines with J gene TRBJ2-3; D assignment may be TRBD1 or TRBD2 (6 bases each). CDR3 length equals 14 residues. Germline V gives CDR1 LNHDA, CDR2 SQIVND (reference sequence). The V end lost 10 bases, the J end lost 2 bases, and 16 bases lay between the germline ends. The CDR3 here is CATSRGRITDTQYF. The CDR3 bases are TGTGCCACCTCAAGGGGGAGGATCACAGATACGCAGTATTTT.

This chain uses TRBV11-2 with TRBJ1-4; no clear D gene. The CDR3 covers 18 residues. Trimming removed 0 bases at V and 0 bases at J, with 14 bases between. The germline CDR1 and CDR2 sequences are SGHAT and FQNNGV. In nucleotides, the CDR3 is TGTGCCAGCAGCTTAGATTCAGTAGGGCTTGCAACTAATGAAAAACTGTTTTTT. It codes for CASSLDSVGLATNEKLFF.